This T cell receptor beta chain was documented in a study of cytomegalovirus exposure and HLA in healthy donors. General study points: In terms of immune exposure information, only CMV serostatus was available. There were some V segments, including TRBV6-2 and TRBV6-3, excluded as indistinguishable. Researchers reportedly found TCR beta sequences accurately predicted most subjects' HLA-A and HLA-B alleles.

Those who donated were healthy bone marrow donors. Trimming cost V 5 bases and J 6 bases, with 13 bases left between them. The CDR3 extends over 14 amino acids. Germline-derived CDR1 and CDR2 are SEHNR and FQNEAQ (reference sequence). Both 60 Vbeta primers and 13 Jbeta primers went into the PCR. Profiled with immunoSEQ multiplex PCR; TCRdb holds only in-frame clones, not every one. This table has around 150,000 clones, around 76% appearing once. A note on this clone: Its target is unknown.

The clonotype comes from a man aged 35-49 years in good health and CMV-seropositive. This rearrangement joins TRBV7-9 to TRBJ2-2; tentatively, D is TRBD2 (5 bases). The specimen was PBMCs. The CDR3: CASSRSGYAGELFF. The CDR3 nucleotides are TGTGCCAGCAGCCGCTCGGGGTACGCCGGGGAGCTGTTTTTT.